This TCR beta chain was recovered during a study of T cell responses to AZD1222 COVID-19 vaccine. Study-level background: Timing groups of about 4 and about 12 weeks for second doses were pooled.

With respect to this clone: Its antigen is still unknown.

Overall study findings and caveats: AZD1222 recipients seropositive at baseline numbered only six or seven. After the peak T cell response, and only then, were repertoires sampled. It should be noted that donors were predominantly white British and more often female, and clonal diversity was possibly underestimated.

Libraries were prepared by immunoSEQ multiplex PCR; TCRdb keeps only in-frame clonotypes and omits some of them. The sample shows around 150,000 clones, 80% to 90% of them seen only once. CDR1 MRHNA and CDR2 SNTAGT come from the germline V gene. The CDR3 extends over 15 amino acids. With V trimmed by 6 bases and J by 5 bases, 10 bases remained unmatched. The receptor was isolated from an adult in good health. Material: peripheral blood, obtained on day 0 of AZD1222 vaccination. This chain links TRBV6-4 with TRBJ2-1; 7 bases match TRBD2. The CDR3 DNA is TGTGCCAGCAGGAATAGCGGGTCTTCTCACAATGAGCAGTTCTTC. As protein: CASRNSGSSHNEQFF.